This T cell receptor (beta chain) is drawn from a study of T cell changes during pregnancy in multiple sclerosis. The CDR3 consists of 16 residues. V was clipped by 2 bases and J by 6 bases; unmatched bases: 8. Germline CDR1 is MGHRA and CDR2 is YSYEKL. Generated by immunoSEQ multiplex PCR, the TCRdb table keeps only in-frame clones and is missing some. This sample has about 89,000 clones, with around 94% found just once. This TCR was recovered from a female donor with multiple sclerosis, enrolled in a pregnancy study. The chain carries TRBV4-1 and TRBJ2-1, with 9 bases matching TRBD2. Sequencing used peripheral blood, obtained in the third trimester of pregnancy. The CDR3 DNA sequence: TGCGCCAGCAGCCAATCCTGGACTAGCGATGGCAATGAGCAGTTCTTC. The encoded protein is CASSQSWTSDGNEQFF.